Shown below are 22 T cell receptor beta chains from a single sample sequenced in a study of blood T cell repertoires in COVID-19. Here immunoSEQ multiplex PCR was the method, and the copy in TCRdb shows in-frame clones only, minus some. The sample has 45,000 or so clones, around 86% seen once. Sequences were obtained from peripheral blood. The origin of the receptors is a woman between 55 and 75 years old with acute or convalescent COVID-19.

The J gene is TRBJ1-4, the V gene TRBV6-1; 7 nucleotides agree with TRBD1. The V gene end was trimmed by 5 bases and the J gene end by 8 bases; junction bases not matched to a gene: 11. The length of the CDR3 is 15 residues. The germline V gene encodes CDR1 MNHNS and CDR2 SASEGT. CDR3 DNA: TGTGCCAGCAGTTGGGGACAGACGTCGGGGGAAAAACTGTTTTTT. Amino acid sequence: CASSWGQTSGEKLFF.

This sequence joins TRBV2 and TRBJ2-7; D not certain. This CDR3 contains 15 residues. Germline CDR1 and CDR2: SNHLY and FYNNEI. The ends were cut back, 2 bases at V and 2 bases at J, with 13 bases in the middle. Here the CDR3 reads CASSERGARTYEQYF. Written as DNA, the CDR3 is TGTGCCAGCAGTGAAAGAGGCGCCAGAACCTACGAGCAGTACTTC.

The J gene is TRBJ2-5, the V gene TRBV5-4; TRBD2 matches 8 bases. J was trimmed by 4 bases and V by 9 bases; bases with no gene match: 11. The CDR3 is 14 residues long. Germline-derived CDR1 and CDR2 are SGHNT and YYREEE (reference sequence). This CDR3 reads CATHGGAGLETQYF. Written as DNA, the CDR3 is TGTGCCACCCACGGGGGGGCAGGCCTAGAGACCCAGTACTTC.

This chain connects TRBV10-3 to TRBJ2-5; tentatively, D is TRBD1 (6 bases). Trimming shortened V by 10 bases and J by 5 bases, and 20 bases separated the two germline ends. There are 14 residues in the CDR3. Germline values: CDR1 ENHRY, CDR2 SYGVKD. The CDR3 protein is CATNRGNTGETQYF. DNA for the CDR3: TGTGCCACCAATAGGGGGAACACGGGGGAGACCCAGTACTTC.

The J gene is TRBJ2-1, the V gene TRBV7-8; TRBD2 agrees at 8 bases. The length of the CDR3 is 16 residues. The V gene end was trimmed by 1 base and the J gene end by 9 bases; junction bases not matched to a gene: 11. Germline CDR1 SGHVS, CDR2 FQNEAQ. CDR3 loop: CASSLGGLGFPSEQFF. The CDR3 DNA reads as TGTGCCAGCAGCTTAGGGGGACTAGGTTTCCCCAGTGAGCAGTTCTTC.

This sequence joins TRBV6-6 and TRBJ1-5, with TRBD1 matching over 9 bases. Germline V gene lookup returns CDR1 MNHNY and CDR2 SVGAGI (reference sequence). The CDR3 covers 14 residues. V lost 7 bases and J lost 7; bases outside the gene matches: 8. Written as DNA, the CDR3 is TGTGCCAGCACTCTTGACAGGGGGTCCCAGCCCCAGCATTTT. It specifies CASTLDRGSQPQHF.

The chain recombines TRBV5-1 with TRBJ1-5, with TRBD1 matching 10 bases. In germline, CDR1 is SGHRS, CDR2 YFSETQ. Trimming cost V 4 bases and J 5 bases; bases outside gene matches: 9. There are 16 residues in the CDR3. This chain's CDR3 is CASSPGGTGVDQPQHF. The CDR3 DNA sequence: TGCGCCAGCAGCCCGGGAGGGACAGGGGTGGATCAGCCCCAGCATTTT.

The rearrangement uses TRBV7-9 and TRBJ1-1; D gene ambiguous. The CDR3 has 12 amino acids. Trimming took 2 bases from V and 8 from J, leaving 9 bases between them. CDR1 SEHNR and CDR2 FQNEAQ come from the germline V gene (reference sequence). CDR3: CASSLWPGEAFF. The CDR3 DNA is TGTGCCAGCAGCTTATGGCCAGGAGAAGCTTTCTTT. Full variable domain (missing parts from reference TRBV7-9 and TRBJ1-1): DTGVSQNPRHKITKRGQNVTFRCDPISEHNRLYWYRQTLGQGPEFLTYFQNEAQLEKSRLLSDRFSAERPKGSFSTLEIQRTEQGDSAMYLCASSLWPGEAFFGQGTRLTVV.

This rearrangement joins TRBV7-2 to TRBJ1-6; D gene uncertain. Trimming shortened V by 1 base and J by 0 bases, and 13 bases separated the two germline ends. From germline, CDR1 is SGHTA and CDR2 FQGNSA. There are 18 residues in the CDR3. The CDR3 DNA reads TGTGCCAGCAGCTTAGAATTTGAGGGCAGCTCCTATAATTCACCCCTCCACTTT. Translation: CASSLEFEGSSYNSPLHF.

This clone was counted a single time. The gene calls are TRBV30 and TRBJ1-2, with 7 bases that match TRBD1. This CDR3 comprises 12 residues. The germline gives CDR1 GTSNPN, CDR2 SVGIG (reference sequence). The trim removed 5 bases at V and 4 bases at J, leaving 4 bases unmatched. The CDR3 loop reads CAWSRTGYGYTF. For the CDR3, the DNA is TGTGCCTGGTCACGGACAGGCTATGGCTACACCTTC. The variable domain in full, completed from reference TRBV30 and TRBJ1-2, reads SQTIHQWPATLVQPVGSPLSLECTVEGTSNPNLYWYRQAAGRGLQLLFYSVGIGQISSEVPQNLSASRPQDRQFILSSKKLLLSDSGFYLCAWSRTGYGYTFGSGTRLTVV.

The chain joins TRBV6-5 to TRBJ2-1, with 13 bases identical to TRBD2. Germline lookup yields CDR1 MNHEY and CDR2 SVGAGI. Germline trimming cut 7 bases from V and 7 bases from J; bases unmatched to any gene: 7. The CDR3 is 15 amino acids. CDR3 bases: TGTGCCAGCAAAACTAGCGGGAGGGCCTCGAATGAGCAGTTCTTC. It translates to CASKTSGRASNEQFF.

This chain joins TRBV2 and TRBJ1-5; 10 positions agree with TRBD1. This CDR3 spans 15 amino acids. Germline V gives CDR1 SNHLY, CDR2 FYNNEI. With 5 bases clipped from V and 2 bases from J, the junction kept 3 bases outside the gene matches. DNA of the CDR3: TGTGCCAGCAGTTTCGGGACAGGGGGCAATCAGCCCCAGCATTTT. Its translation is CASSFGTGGNQPQHF.

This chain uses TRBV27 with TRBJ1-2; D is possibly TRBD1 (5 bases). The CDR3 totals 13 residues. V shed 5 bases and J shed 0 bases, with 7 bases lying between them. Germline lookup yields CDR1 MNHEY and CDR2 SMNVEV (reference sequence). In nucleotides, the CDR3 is TGTGCCAGCAGTGGCAGGGCTAACTATGGCTACACCTTC. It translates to CASSGRANYGYTF.

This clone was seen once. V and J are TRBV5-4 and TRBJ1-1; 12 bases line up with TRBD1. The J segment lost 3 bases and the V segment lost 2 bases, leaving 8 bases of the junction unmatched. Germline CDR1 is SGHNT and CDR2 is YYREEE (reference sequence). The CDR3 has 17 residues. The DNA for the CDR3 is TGTGCCAGCAGCTTATACGGGACAGGGGGCGTTGACACTGAAGCTTTCTTT. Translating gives CASSLYGTGGVDTEAFF.

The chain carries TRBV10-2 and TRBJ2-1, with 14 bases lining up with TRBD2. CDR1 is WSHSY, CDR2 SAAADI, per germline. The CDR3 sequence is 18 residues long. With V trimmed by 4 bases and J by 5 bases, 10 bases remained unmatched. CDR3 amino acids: CASSAGLAGGRSHNEQFF. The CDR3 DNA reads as TGCGCCAGCAGTGCTGGACTAGCGGGGGGTAGGTCCCACAATGAGCAGTTCTTC.

The CDR3 reads CAWSFGGASNQPQHF. The CDR3 coding sequence is TGTGCCTGGAGCTTCGGGGGGGCTAGCAATCAGCCCCAGCATTTT. The chain employs TRBV30 and TRBJ1-5; weak D call: TRBD1 (6 bases). Deletions cut 3 bases from V and 0 bases from J, with 12 bases between. The CDR3 covers 15 residues. Looked up from germline, CDR1 is GTSNPN and CDR2 is SVGIG (reference sequence).

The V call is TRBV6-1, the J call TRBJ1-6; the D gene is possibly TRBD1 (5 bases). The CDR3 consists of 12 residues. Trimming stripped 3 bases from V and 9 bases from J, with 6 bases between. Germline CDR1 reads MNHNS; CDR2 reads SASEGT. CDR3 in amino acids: CASSDRVSPLHF. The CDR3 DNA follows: TGTGCCAGCAGTGACAGGGTTTCACCCCTCCACTTT.

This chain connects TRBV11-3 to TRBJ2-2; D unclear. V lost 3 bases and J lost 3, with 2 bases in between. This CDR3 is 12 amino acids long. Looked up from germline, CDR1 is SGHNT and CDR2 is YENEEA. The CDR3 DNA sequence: TGTGCCAGCAGCTTCTACACCGGGGAGCTGTTTTTT. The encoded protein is CASSFYTGELFF.

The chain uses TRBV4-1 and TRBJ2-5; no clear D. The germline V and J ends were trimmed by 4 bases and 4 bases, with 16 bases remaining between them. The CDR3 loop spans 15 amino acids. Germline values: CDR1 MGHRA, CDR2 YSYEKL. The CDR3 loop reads CASSLSLSRGETQYF. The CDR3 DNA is TGCGCCAGCAGCCTTTCCCTCTCTAGAGGAGAGACCCAGTACTTC.

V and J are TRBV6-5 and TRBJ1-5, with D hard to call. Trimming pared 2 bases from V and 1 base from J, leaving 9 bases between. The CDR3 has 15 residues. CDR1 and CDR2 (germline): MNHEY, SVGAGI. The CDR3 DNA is TGTGCCAGCAGTTACGCGGGTAACAGCAATCAGCCCCAGCATTTT. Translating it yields CASSYAGNSNQPQHF.

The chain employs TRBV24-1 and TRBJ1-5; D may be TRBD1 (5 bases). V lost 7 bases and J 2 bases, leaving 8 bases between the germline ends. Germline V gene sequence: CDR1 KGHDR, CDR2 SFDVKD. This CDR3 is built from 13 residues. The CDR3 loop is CATSLQGNQPQHF. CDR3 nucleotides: TGTGCCACCAGCCTACAGGGCAATCAGCCCCAGCATTTT.

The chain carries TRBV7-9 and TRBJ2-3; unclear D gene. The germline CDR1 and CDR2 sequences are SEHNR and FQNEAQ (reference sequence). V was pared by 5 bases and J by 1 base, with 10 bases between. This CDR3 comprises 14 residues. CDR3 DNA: TGTGCCAGCAGCGAAACAGTAGGCACAGATACGCAGTATTTT. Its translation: CASSETVGTDTQYF. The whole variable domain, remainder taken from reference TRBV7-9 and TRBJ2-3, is DTGVSQNPRHKITKRGQNVTFRCDPISEHNRLYWYRQTLGQGPEFLTYFQNEAQLEKSRLLSDRFSAERPKGSFSTLEIQRTEQGDSAMYLCASSETVGTDTQYFGPGTRLTVL.